Each of the 32 T cell receptor beta chains below was sequenced from the same sample in a study of molecular identifiers for immune sequencing clone quantification. In TCRdb, the PCR reads were re-called with MiXCR into one record per CDR3 protein. This sample has a few hundred thousand distinct CDR3 sequences; about 25% occur once, and the top ten carry around 0.76%. The sample taken for sequencing was naive CD8+ T cells from blood, with Jurkat cell RNA spiked in. Subset noted: FACS-sorted CD8+CD4-CCR7+CD45RA+ naive T cells. The receptors here all came from a human donor in good health. Some libraries in this study had Jurkat cell RNA spiked in.

In this sample, this clonotype turned up a few times. The gene calls are TRBV9 and TRBJ2-5, with no clear D. Germline CDR1 reads SGDLS; CDR2 reads YYNGEE. The CDR3 spans 15 residues. The V end was cut by 3 bases, the J end by 2 bases, with 14 bases between. For the CDR3, the DNA is TGTGCCAGCAGCGGAGGTGGTATGGCTCAAGAGACCCAGTACTTC. Its protein is CASSGGGMAQETQYF.

This clonotype was observed a few times. The chain recombines TRBV4-3 with TRBJ1-2; D call uncertain. Looked up from germline, CDR1 is LGHNA and CDR2 is YSLEER. V lost 0 bases, J lost 6 bases, and 8 bases lay in between. The CDR3 covers 13 residues. The CDR3 coding sequence is TGCGCCAGCAGCCAAGATCCAATGAATGGCTACACCTTC. It translates to CASSQDPMNGYTF.

To note about this clonotype: A much larger clone differs from this one at a single base, so this may be a read error. The chain has TRBV28 and TRBJ2-7; D gene unclear. CDR1 is MDHEN, CDR2 SYDVKM, per germline. V was trimmed by 5 bases and J by 2 bases, leaving 13 bases between them. CDR3 length: 14 residues. CDR3 sequence reads: CASSLLGPAYEQYF. The CDR3 DNA reads TGTGCCAGCAGTCTCCTGGGCCCTGCCTACGAGCAGTACTTC.

The V gene is TRBV4-1, the J gene TRBJ1-3, with D possibly TRBD1 on 6 matching bases. Deletions cut 0 bases from V and 0 bases from J, with 27 bases between. The CDR3 covers 22 residues. Looked up from germline, CDR1 is MGHRA and CDR2 is YSYEKL. DNA for the CDR3: TGCGCCAGCAGCCAAGAGGGTCTAAGACAGCTCACCCGGGGGCCCTCTGGAAACACCATATATTTT. Translating gives CASSQEGLRQLTRGPSGNTIYF.

As regards this clonotype: This may be a read error: a much more frequent sequence differs by one nucleotide. The V gene is TRBV12-3 or TRBV12-4, the J gene TRBJ1-5; unclear D gene. This CDR3 contains 12 residues. The chain's CDR3 is CASSSLTKPQRF. DNA of the CDR3: TGTGCCAGCAGTTCTCTGACGAAGCCCCAGCGTTTT.

This clonotype appeared many times. V is TRBV29-1 and J is TRBJ1-1; 8 bases align to TRBD1. Germline CDR1 reads SQVTM; CDR2 reads ANQGSEA. CDR3 length equals 13 residues. V lost 3 bases and J lost 3; bases outside the gene matches: 3. The CDR3 coding sequence is TGCAGCGTTGAGTCAGGGGGCTACACTGAAGCTTTCTTT. Amino acids: CSVESGGYTEAFF.

V gene TRBV2 combines with J gene TRBJ2-7; no definite D call. CDR1 and CDR2 (germline): SNHLY, FYNNEI. The CDR3 is 14 amino acids. V lost 2 bases to trimming and J lost 0 bases, with 8 bases between them. The CDR3 reads CASSESRVSYEQYF. The CDR3 nucleotides read TGTGCCAGCAGTGAAAGTCGAGTCTCCTACGAGCAGTACTTC.

This clonotype showed up just a few times. This chain uses TRBV20-1 with TRBJ2-1, with D maybe TRBD1 (5 bases). This CDR3 is built from 14 residues. Germline-derived CDR1 and CDR2 are DFQATT and SNEGSKA (reference sequence). Trimming removed 0 bases from V and 8 bases from J, with 14 bases in between. In nucleotides, the CDR3 is TGCAGTGCTAGAGAGGTTGGGGCGGACGATGAGCAGTTCTTC. Amino acids: CSAREVGADDEQFF.

This clonotype turned up a few times. The rearrangement uses TRBV2 and TRBJ2-4; no clear D. CDR1 SNHLY and CDR2 FYNNEI come from the germline V gene. The CDR3 extends over 11 amino acids. V lost 9 bases, J lost 12 bases, and 15 bases lay in between. As DNA, the CDR3 is TGTGCCAGAGGACGGCAGGACGGTCAGTACTTC. It codes for CARGRQDGQYF.

The gene calls are TRBV29-1 and TRBJ1-2; possible D gene TRBD1, 6 bases. Trimming pared 0 bases from V and 4 bases from J, leaving 21 bases between. Germline-derived CDR1 and CDR2 are SQVTM and ANQGSEA. The CDR3 extends over 17 amino acids. The CDR3 here is CSVEDWGLGPSFYGYTF. In nucleotides, the CDR3 is TGCAGCGTTGAAGATTGGGGGCTAGGGCCGTCCTTCTATGGCTACACCTTC.

This clonotype was observed a few times. The J gene is TRBJ2-5, the V gene TRBV7-9, with D tentatively TRBD1 (5 bases). Germline V gene data show CDR1 as SEHNR and CDR2 as FQNEAQ (reference sequence). Deletions cut 1 base from V and 2 bases from J, with 11 bases between. There are 15 residues in the CDR3. CDR3 region: CASSLVEGDQETQYF. CDR3 nucleotide sequence: TGTGCCAGCAGCTTAGTTGAAGGGGATCAAGAGACCCAGTACTTC.

The rearrangement links TRBV4-3 to TRBJ2-2; possibly TRBD2 for D (6 bases). This CDR3 has 16 amino acids. V was pared by 0 bases and J by 5 bases, with 13 bases between. Per the germline V gene, CDR1 is LGHNA and CDR2 is YSLEER. The CDR3 nucleotides are TGCGCCAGCAGCCAAGATATGCGGGGAGGTACCGGGGAGCTGTTTTTT. Protein: CASSQDMRGGTGELFF.

The sample holds a few counts of this clonotype. The rearrangement joins TRBV7-9 to TRBJ2-5, with D possibly being TRBD1 (6 bases). Trimming took 3 bases from V and 5 from J, leaving 22 bases between them. Per the germline V gene, CDR1 is SEHNR and CDR2 is FQNEAQ (reference sequence). This CDR3 comprises 17 residues. CDR3 nucleotide sequence: TGTGCCAGCAGCTTCCCCCGACAGGTCGTCGCAGGGGAGACCCAGTACTTC. It codes for CASSFPRQVVAGETQYF.

This clonotype was picked up many times. The CDR3 DNA is TGTGCCAGCAGTTTGAGAGGCAGTCAGCCCCAGCATTTT. Translated, it gives CASSLRGSQPQHF. J is TRBJ1-5 and V is TRBV12-3 or TRBV12-4; D is undetermined. This CDR3 contains 13 residues. Trimming stripped 3 bases from V and 6 bases from J, with 9 bases between.

The genes are TRBV27 and TRBJ2-7, with 9 bases fitting TRBD2. J gave up 6 bases and V 4 bases, and 13 bases lay outside the gene matches. Germline V CDR1 and CDR2: MNHEY, SMNVEV (reference sequence). The CDR3 is 16 residues long. The CDR3 loop is CASSSAGTSPAGEQYF. The CDR3 DNA is TGTGCCAGCAGTTCTGCCGGGACTAGCCCCGCCGGCGAGCAGTACTTC.

This clonotype has more than one count but fewer than ten. This chain links TRBV6-1 with TRBJ2-3; D remains unclear. Germline V gene lookup returns CDR1 MNHNS and CDR2 SASEGT. With 3 bases removed from V and 8 bases from J, the gap between germline ends came to 9 bases. The CDR3 runs to 12 residues. The CDR3 nucleotides read TGTGCCAGCAGTGAGACCCTCTCTACGCAGTATTTT. It translates to CASSETLSTQYF.

This clonotype was seen a handful of times. This chain links TRBV20-1 with TRBJ2-2, with D perhaps matching TRBD1 (5 bases). Trimming took 0 bases from V and 6 from J, leaving 5 bases between them. Germline assignment: CDR1 DFQATT and CDR2 SNEGSKA (reference sequence). This CDR3 contains 12 residues. CDR3 residues: CSAREGAGELFF. For the CDR3, the DNA is TGCAGTGCTAGAGAAGGGGCCGGGGAGCTGTTTTTT.

This clonotype was seen more than once but under ten times. This chain connects TRBV7-9 to TRBJ1-1, with D unresolved. Germline-derived CDR1 and CDR2 are SEHNR and FQNEAQ (reference sequence). This CDR3 is 15 amino acids long. Trimming removed 1 base at V and 1 base at J, with 10 bases between. CDR3 sequence (DNA): TGTGCCAGCAGCTTAGACGAGCCGAAGAACACTGAAGCTTTCTTT. As protein: CASSLDEPKNTEAFF.

Turning to this clonotype: A read error is possible here, since a much larger clone lies one base away. V gene TRBV2 combines with J gene TRBJ1-5; weak D call: TRBD1 (5 bases). Trimming pared 11 bases from V and 6 bases from J, leaving 23 bases between. CDR1 SNHLY and CDR2 FYNNEI come from the germline V gene. The CDR3 has 15 residues. The CDR3 region has the DNA TGTGCCTCCGAGCCCGGGGCCGCCAGCCGTCAGCCCCAGCATTTT. Protein product: CASEPGAASRQPQHF.

Comment on this clonotype: This may arise from a read error, as a much more abundant clone is one base away. DNA of the CDR3: TGTGCCACGCGGACTCCTATCGAGGCAGGTACGCAGTATTTT. Its protein is CATRTPIEAGTQYF. J is TRBJ2-3 and V is TRBV6-5; D possibly corresponds to TRBD2 (5 bases). Looked up from germline, CDR1 is MNHEY and CDR2 is SVGAGI. The CDR3 totals 14 residues. V was clipped by 10 bases and J by 8 bases, with 22 bases between them.

This clonotype has ten or more counts. V is TRBV5-5 and J is TRBJ1-1; D is perhaps TRBD1 (6 bases). This CDR3 region has 14 residues. V dropped 3 bases and J dropped 3 bases, with 12 bases sitting between them. CDR1 and CDR2 from the germline V gene are SGHKS and YYEKEE (reference sequence). DNA of the CDR3: TGTGCCAGCAGCTCAAACAGGGAAGACACTGAAGCTTTCTTT. This codes for CASSSNREDTEAFF.

This clonotype was counted many times. This chain uses TRBV5-5 with TRBJ1-5, with D uncertain. With 2 bases removed from V and 3 bases from J, the gap between germline ends came to 6 bases. The CDR3 has 13 amino acids. Germline V gene lookup returns CDR1 SGHKS and CDR2 YYEKEE (reference sequence). CDR3 sequence: CASSFRDNQPQHF. CDR3 sequence (DNA): TGTGCCAGCAGCTTTAGAGACAATCAGCCCCAGCATTTT.

This clonotype was recorded at least ten times. V and J are TRBV7-2 and TRBJ1-1; 7 positions agree with TRBD1. V shed 5 bases and J 3 bases; nucleotides not matched to a gene: 18. The germline V gene has CDR1 SGHTA and CDR2 FQGNSA. The CDR3 length is 18 residues. CDR3 region: CASSLSDRVGGVDTEAFF. CDR3 nucleotides: TGTGCCAGCAGCCTCTCCGACAGGGTAGGAGGAGTGGACACTGAAGCTTTCTTT.

This clonotype turned up a few times. This rearrangement joins TRBV4-3 to TRBJ1-6, with 8 nucleotides matching TRBD1. Germline V gives CDR1 LGHNA, CDR2 YSLEER. The CDR3 covers 16 residues. V lost 0 bases to trimming and J lost 6 bases; unmatched junction nucleotides: 4. CDR3 region: CASSQDRGQANSPLHF. Here the CDR3 DNA reads TGCGCCAGCAGCCAAGATCGGGGACAGGCTAATTCACCCCTCCACTTT.

The chain carries TRBV9 and TRBJ2-2; 9 positions agree with TRBD1. The junction had 14 bases not matched to a gene; V was cut back by 4 bases and J by 7 bases. This CDR3 comprises 17 residues. The germline V gene has CDR1 SGDLS and CDR2 YYNGEE. Here the CDR3 DNA reads TGTGCCAGCAGCACCCCCGGACAGGGGTTTGACATCGGGGAGCTGTTTTTT. As protein: CASSTPGQGFDIGELFF.

The chain recombines TRBV20-1 with TRBJ2-7; 7 nucleotides line up with TRBD2. V was pared by 6 bases and J by 2 bases, with 13 bases of the junction left unmatched. The CDR3 covers 15 residues. Germline V CDR1 and CDR2: DFQATT, SNEGSKA (reference sequence). In DNA, the CDR3 is TGCAGTGCCGGGGATCGAGCGGGATTCACCTACGAGCAGTACTTC. Protein sequence: CSAGDRAGFTYEQYF.

This clonotype was counted many times. J is TRBJ2-4 and V is TRBV20-1, with D tentatively TRBD1 (5 bases). This CDR3 region has 15 residues. Germline values: CDR1 DFQATT, CDR2 SNEGSKA (reference sequence). Trimming took 5 bases from V and 3 from J, leaving 17 bases between them. This CDR3 reads CSAYREGEVKNIQYF. In DNA form, the CDR3 reads TGCAGTGCTTACCGCGAAGGGGAAGTCAAAAACATTCAGTACTTC.

The sample holds many counts of this clonotype. V and J are TRBV6-6 and TRBJ2-4; TRBD1 is a possible D gene (6 bases). CDR1 MNHNY and CDR2 SVGAGI come from the germline V gene (reference sequence). The CDR3 has 15 residues. V was cut by 4 bases and J by 1 base, with 11 bases left in between. The CDR3 bases are TGTGCCAGCAGTTCTCCAGGACAGGCCAAAAACATTCAGTACTTC. This encodes CASSSPGQAKNIQYF.

The table lists this clonotype with many counts. The chain carries TRBV6-2 or TRBV6-3 and TRBJ1-1; no clear D gene. CDR1 and CDR2 from the germline V gene are MNHEY and SVGEGT. This CDR3 has 13 residues. The V and J ends lost 7 bases and 4 bases respectively, with 13 bases between them. The CDR3 region is CASTPGSVTEAFF. CDR3 nucleotide sequence: TGTGCCAGCACCCCCGGATCTGTCACTGAAGCTTTCTTT.

J is TRBJ2-7 and V is TRBV4-2, with 7 bases lining up with TRBD2. The germline V gene encodes CDR1 LGHNA and CDR2 YNFKEQ. V trimming: 2 bases; J trimming: 3 bases; junction bases outside the gene matches: 13. The CDR3 extends over 17 amino acids. The CDR3: CASSQSASGFFSYEQYF. The CDR3 DNA is TGTGCCAGCAGCCAATCGGCTAGCGGCTTCTTCAGCTACGAGCAGTACTTC.

The table lists this clonotype with a few counts. CDR3 sequence reads: CASKEGTLPPFF. For the CDR3, the DNA is TGTGCCAGTAAGGAGGGGACTCTCCCACCGTTCTTC. The chain combines TRBV19 with TRBJ2-1; D perhaps matches TRBD2 (6 bases). CDR3 length: 12 residues. Germline V gene data show CDR1 as LNHDA and CDR2 as SQIVND (reference sequence). Trimming took 7 bases from V and 15 from J, leaving 19 bases between them.

The chain recombines TRBV25-1 with TRBJ2-3; D not certain. The CDR3 has 10 amino acids. Germline CDR1 MGHDK, CDR2 SYGVNS. Trimming left V 2 bases short and J 7 bases short, with 1 base between. The CDR3 here is CASSENTQYF. CDR3 in DNA: TGTGCCAGCAGTGAAAATACGCAGTATTTT.